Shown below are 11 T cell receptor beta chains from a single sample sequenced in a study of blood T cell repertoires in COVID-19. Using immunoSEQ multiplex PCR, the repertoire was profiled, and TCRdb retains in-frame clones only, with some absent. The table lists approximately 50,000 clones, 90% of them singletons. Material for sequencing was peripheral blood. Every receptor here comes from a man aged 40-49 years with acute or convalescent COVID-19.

The CDR3 sequence is CASSVAGGKETQYF. The CDR3 DNA follows: TGTGCCAGCAGCGTAGCGGGAGGTAAAGAGACCCAGTACTTC. The chain carries TRBV9 and TRBJ2-5; TRBD2 aligns across 7 bases. With V trimmed by 0 bases and J by 3 bases, 2 bases remained unmatched. Germline assignment: CDR1 SGDLS and CDR2 YYNGEE. The CDR3 runs 14 residues.

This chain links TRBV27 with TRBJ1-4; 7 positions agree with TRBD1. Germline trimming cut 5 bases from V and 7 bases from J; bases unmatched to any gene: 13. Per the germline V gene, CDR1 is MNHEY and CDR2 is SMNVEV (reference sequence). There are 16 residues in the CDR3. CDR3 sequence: CASSQTGAGSGEKLFF. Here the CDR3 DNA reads TGTGCCAGCAGTCAAACAGGGGCTGGGTCGGGTGAAAAACTGTTTTTT.

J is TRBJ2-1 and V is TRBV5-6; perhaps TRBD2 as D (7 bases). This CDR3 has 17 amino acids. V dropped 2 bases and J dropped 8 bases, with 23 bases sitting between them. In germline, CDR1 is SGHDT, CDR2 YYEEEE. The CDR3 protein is CASSFSFRGAKGDEQFF. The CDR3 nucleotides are TGTGCCAGCAGCTTTTCATTTCGGGGGGCAAAAGGGGATGAGCAGTTCTTC.

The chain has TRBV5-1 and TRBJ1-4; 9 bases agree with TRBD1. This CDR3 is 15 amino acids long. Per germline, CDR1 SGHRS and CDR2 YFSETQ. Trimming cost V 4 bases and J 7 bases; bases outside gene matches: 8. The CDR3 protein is CASSTGQGPAEKLFF. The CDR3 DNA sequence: TGCGCCAGCAGCACGGGACAGGGCCCGGCTGAAAAACTGTTTTTT.

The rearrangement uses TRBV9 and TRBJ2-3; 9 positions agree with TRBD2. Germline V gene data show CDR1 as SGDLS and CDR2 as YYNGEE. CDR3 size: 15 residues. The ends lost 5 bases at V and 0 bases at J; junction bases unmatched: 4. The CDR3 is CASSAGTSSTDTQYF. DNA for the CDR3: TGTGCCAGCAGTGCCGGGACTAGCAGCACAGATACGCAGTATTTT.

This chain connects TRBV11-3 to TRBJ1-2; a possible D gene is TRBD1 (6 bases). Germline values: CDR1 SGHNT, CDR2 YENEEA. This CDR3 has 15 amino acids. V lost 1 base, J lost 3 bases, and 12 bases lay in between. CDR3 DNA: TGTGCCAGCAGCTTAGGGGTCAGGGGTGACTATGGCTACACCTTC. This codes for CASSLGVRGDYGYTF.

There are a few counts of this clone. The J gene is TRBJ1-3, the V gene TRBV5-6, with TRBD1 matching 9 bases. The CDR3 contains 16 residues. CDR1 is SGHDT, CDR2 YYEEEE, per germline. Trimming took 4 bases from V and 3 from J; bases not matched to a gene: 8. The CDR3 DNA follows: TGTGCCAGCAGCCAAACGACAGGGGGTTTTGGAAACACCATATATTTT. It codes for CASSQTTGGFGNTIYF. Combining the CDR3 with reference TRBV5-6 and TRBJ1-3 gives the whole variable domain DAGVTQSPTHLIKTRGQQVTLRCSPKSGHDTVSWYQQALGQGPQFIFQYYEEEERQRGNFPDRFSGHQFPNYSSELNVNALLLGDSALYLCASSQTTGGFGNTIYFGEGSWLTVV.

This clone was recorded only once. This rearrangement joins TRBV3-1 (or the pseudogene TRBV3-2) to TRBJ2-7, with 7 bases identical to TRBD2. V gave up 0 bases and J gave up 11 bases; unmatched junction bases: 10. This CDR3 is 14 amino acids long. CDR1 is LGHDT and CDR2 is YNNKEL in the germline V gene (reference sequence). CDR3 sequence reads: CASSQEPGLTDKYF. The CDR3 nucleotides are TGTGCCAGCAGCCAAGAACCGGGACTAACGGATAAGTACTTC.

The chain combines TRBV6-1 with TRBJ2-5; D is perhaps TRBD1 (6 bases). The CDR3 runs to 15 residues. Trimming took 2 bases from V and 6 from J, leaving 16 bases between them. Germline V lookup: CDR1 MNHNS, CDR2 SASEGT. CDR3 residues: CASSEPGQGQKTQYF. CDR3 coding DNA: TGTGCCAGCAGTGAACCAGGGCAGGGGCAGAAGACCCAGTACTTC.

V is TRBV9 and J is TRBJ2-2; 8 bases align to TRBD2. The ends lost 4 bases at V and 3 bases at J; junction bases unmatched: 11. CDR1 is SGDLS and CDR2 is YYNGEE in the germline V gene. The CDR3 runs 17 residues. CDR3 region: CASSSPTSATDTGELFF. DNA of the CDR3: TGTGCCAGCAGCTCCCCGACTAGCGCAACAGACACCGGGGAGCTGTTTTTT.

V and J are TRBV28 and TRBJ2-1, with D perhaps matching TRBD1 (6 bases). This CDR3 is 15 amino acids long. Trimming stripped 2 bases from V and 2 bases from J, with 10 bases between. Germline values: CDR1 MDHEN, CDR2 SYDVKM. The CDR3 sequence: CASSLGQPPYNEQFF. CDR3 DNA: TGTGCCAGCAGTTTAGGACAGCCACCCTACAATGAGCAGTTCTTC.